The clone carrying this TCR beta chain occurred many times. The germline CDR1 and CDR2 sequences are SQVTM and ANQGSEA. V dropped 4 bases and J dropped 4; count of bases not matched to a gene: 10. The CDR3 has 14 residues. These data originate in a study of CD8+CD57+ T cells in acquired aplastic anemia. Patients selected for sequencing had displayed CD8+CD57+ cell expansion by flow cytometry. Profiles of TCR beta VDJ and CDR3 were generated from a genomic DNA template. TCRdb re-derived calls from the reads in MiXCR, one entry per CDR3 protein. In the table there are some 160,000 distinct CDR3 sequences, roughly 48% of which are singletons.

This clonotype was sampled from a human donor with aplastic anemia. J is TRBJ2-7 and V is TRBV29-1; 7 bases match TRBD2. Sequencing was done on a sample of sorted CD4+, CD8+, or CD8+CD57+ T cells (not recorded which) from PBMCs. CDR3 nucleotides: TGCAGCGTTGTTTCGGACACCGGGGGGTACGAGCAGTACTTC. It codes for CSVVSDTGGYEQYF.